This passage covers 31 T cell receptor beta chains from one sample sequenced in a study of blood T cell repertoires in COVID-19. Sequencing was performed with immunoSEQ multiplex PCR; in TCRdb, only in-frame clones are kept and a portion is missing. Of hundreds of thousands of clones in the sample, 80% to 90% are singletons; the top ten hold more than 0.8%. Material for sequencing was PBMCs or T cells enriched from blood (not recorded which). All receptors come from a man younger than 30 who had recovered from COVID-19.

V usage is TRBV6-6 and J usage is TRBJ2-3; 11 bases agree with TRBD2. The V gene end was trimmed by 0 bases and the J gene end by 4 bases; junction bases not matched to a gene: 3. Germline V gene lookup returns CDR1 MNHNY and CDR2 SVGAGI (reference sequence). The CDR3 has 16 amino acids. The chain's CDR3 is CASSYSLAGAADTQYF. The CDR3 DNA follows: TGTGCCAGCAGTTACTCACTAGCGGGAGCGGCAGATACGCAGTATTTT.

The gene calls are TRBV5-1 and TRBJ1-2; no clear D gene. The V gene's germline CDR1 is SGHRS and CDR2 YFSETQ. Trimming pared 4 bases from V and 4 bases from J, leaving 8 bases between. The CDR3 is 12 residues long. In nucleotides, the CDR3 is TGCGCCAGCAGCCCCAGCGTCTATGGCTACACCTTC. Amino acid sequence: CASSPSVYGYTF.

The chain couples TRBV9 to TRBJ2-1, with TRBD2 matching over 13 bases. The ends lost 2 bases at V and 13 bases at J; junction bases unmatched: 6. The V gene's germline CDR1 is SGDLS and CDR2 YYNGEE. The CDR3 runs to 14 residues. Here the CDR3 reads CASSVGLAGDPQFF. Here the CDR3 DNA reads TGTGCCAGCAGCGTTGGACTAGCGGGGGACCCCCAGTTCTTC.

There are a few counts of this clone. The genes are TRBV27 and TRBJ1-5; 10 bases are shared with TRBD1. The germline gives CDR1 MNHEY, CDR2 SMNVEV (reference sequence). This CDR3 is 16 amino acids long. V trimming: 6 bases; J trimming: 4 bases; junction bases outside the gene matches: 9. The CDR3, as DNA: TGTGCCAGCAGGGGGACAGGGGAGTATCTGAATCAGCCCCAGCATTTT. It codes for CASRGTGEYLNQPQHF.

V usage is TRBV9 and J usage is TRBJ1-2; the match to TRBD1 covers 9 bases. The CDR3 is 16 amino acids. With 2 bases clipped from V and 4 bases from J, the junction kept 9 bases outside the gene matches. Germline-derived CDR1 and CDR2 are SGDLS and YYNGEE. The CDR3: CASSVGRGQGSYGYTF. The CDR3 DNA reads TGTGCCAGCAGCGTGGGCCGAGGACAGGGGAGCTATGGCTACACCTTC.

The rearrangement links TRBV23-1 to TRBJ2-4; D not certain. TRBV23-1 is annotated as an ORF whose role is uncertain. The CDR3 has 19 residues. The germline V and J ends were trimmed by 2 bases and 0 bases, with 20 bases remaining between them. The CDR3 sequence is CASSQLAEGNILAKNIQYF. The CDR3 bases are TGCGCCAGCAGTCAACTGGCGGAAGGAAATATTCTAGCCAAAAACATTCAGTACTTC.

The chain combines TRBV19 with TRBJ1-2; TRBD1 agrees at 10 bases. The V gene's germline CDR1 is LNHDA and CDR2 SQIVND (reference sequence). The CDR3 length is 17 residues. The J segment lost 4 bases and the V segment lost 9 bases, leaving 17 bases of the junction unmatched. The CDR3 reads CASRQGAADVGSYGYTF. The CDR3 region has the DNA TGTGCCAGCAGACAGGGGGCCGCCGATGTAGGGAGCTATGGCTACACCTTC.

This rearrangement joins TRBV7-2 to TRBJ2-1, with 12 positions matching TRBD2. V dropped 2 bases and J dropped 4; count of bases not matched to a gene: 3. Germline CDR1 reads SGHTA; CDR2 reads FQGNSA. The CDR3 is 16 residues long. In nucleotides, the CDR3 is TGTGCCAGCAGCTTACTAGCGGGAGGGGTTTACAATGAGCAGTTCTTC. Its protein is CASSLLAGGVYNEQFF. The variable domain in full, completed from reference TRBV7-2 and TRBJ2-1, reads GAGVSQSPSNKVTEKGKDVELRCDPISGHTALYWYRQSLGQGLEFLIYFQGNSAPDKSGLPSDRFSAERTGGSVSTLTIQRTQQEDSAVYLCASSLLAGGVYNEQFFGPGTRLTVL.

The rearrangement uses TRBV7-3 and TRBJ1-6; D not resolved. Germline CDR1 SGHTA, CDR2 FQGTGA. V dropped 2 bases and J dropped 6 bases, with 8 bases sitting between them. This CDR3 has 14 residues. The DNA for the CDR3 is TGTGCCAGCAGCTTATCCGCGGGTAATTCACCCCTCCACTTT. Its translation is CASSLSAGNSPLHF.

J is TRBJ2-1 and V is TRBV7-3; TRBD2 matches 10 bases. This CDR3 contains 16 residues. The V and J ends lost 5 bases and 9 bases, in that order; junction bases with no gene match: 13. Germline-derived CDR1 and CDR2 are SGHTA and FQGTGA. The CDR3 DNA sequence: TGTGCCAGCAGCCTTCTAAGCGGGAGGGCCTCAGGTGAGCAGTTCTTC. Translation: CASSLLSGRASGEQFF.

The sample holds a few counts of this clone. The rearrangement uses TRBV4-1 and TRBJ2-1, with a tentative D call TRBD2 (6 bases). The germline V gene encodes CDR1 MGHRA and CDR2 YSYEKL. This CDR3 contains 16 residues. V dropped 0 bases and J dropped 2 bases, with 11 bases sitting between them. The DNA for the CDR3 is TGCGCCAGCAGCCAAGATATAGCGGTAGCCTACAATGAGCAGTTCTTC. This gives the protein CASSQDIAVAYNEQFF.

The CDR3: CASSQGGANEQFF. As DNA, the CDR3 is TGTGCCAGCAGCCAAGGCGGGGCCAATGAGCAGTTCTTC. The V call is TRBV3-1 (or the pseudogene TRBV3-2), the J call TRBJ2-1; TRBD2 might be the D (6 bases). Germline V gene lookup returns CDR1 LGHDT and CDR2 YNNKEL (reference sequence). The ends were cut back, 1 base at V and 6 bases at J, with 7 bases in the middle. CDR3 length: 13 amino acids.

The chain combines TRBV10-2 with TRBJ2-5; TRBD1 is a possible D gene (6 bases). This CDR3 has 15 residues. The V and J ends lost 0 bases and 5 bases respectively, with 13 bases between them. The germline gives CDR1 WSHSY, CDR2 SAAADI. The CDR3 loop is CASSESFRGTETQYF. In DNA form, the CDR3 reads TGCGCCAGCAGTGAGTCGTTCAGGGGAACGGAGACCCAGTACTTC.

The J gene is TRBJ1-2, the V gene TRBV3-1 (or the pseudogene TRBV3-2); 9 nucleotides agree with TRBD1. Germline lookup yields CDR1 LGHDT and CDR2 YNNKEL (reference sequence). Trimming at V came to 6 bases and at J to 6 bases, leaving 5 bases not matched to a gene. The CDR3 length is 13 residues. In DNA form, the CDR3 reads TGTGCCAGCAGTATACAGGGGGCTCATGGCTACACCTTC. Its translation is CASSIQGAHGYTF.

The chain uses TRBV3-1 (or the pseudogene TRBV3-2) and TRBJ1-2, with D perhaps matching TRBD1 (6 bases). CDR3 length: 13 amino acids. V lost 6 bases and J 8 bases, leaving 16 bases between the germline ends. The germline V gene has CDR1 LGHDT and CDR2 YNNKEL (reference sequence). The CDR3 DNA follows: TGTGCCAGCAGGACAGGAGCCTCTTGGGGCTACACCTTC. Translating gives CASRTGASWGYTF.

This CDR3 reads CASSLGHGFGYGYTF. DNA for the CDR3: TGTGCCAGCAGCTTAGGTCACGGTTTCGGGTATGGCTACACCTTC. The chain joins TRBV7-2 to TRBJ1-2; no firm D call. The germline CDR1 and CDR2 sequences are SGHTA and FQGNSA. The CDR3 contains 15 residues. V lost 1 base and J lost 5, with 14 bases in between.

The gene calls are TRBV5-1 and TRBJ1-2; 7 bases match TRBD1. The length of the CDR3 is 13 residues. Germline lookup yields CDR1 SGHRS and CDR2 YFSETQ. V was clipped by 3 bases and J by 2 bases; unmatched bases: 1. The CDR3 sequence: CASSWGQNYGYTF. The CDR3 DNA sequence: TGCGCCAGCAGCTGGGGACAGAACTATGGCTACACCTTC.

The rearrangement links TRBV6-5 to TRBJ1-3; D gene uncertain. Per the germline V gene, CDR1 is MNHEY and CDR2 is SVGAGI. V was cut by 0 bases and J by 0 bases, with 9 bases left in between. The CDR3 is 16 amino acids. The CDR3 is CASSYSKRGSGNTIYF. The CDR3 coding sequence is TGTGCCAGCAGTTACTCTAAGCGGGGCTCTGGAAACACCATATATTTT.

This chain links TRBV2 with TRBJ2-3; 7 bases map to TRBD2. Trimming took 8 bases from V and 3 from J; bases not matched to a gene: 35. CDR3 length: 23 residues. Germline-derived CDR1 and CDR2 are SNHLY and FYNNEI. CDR3 sequence: CASCSRSGWGGLAPRRGTDTQYF. CDR3 DNA sequence: TGTGCCAGCTGCTCCCGCTCGGGGTGGGGGGGTCTAGCGCCCCGACGCGGGACAGATACGCAGTATTTT.

The V call is TRBV1, the J call TRBJ1-6; the table's D call TRBD1 went unverified against the DNA. TRBV1 is a pseudogene. This CDR3 has 18 amino acids. In DNA form, the CDR3 reads TGCACCAGCAGCCAATTGGACACTCTGAGCTCCTATAATTCACCCCTCCACTTT. It codes for CTSSQLDTLSSYNSPLHF.

The chain joins TRBV12-5 to TRBJ2-7; unclear D gene. The CDR3 length is 11 residues. Germline lookup yields CDR1 LGHNT and CDR2 FRNRAP. The V end was cut by 7 bases, the J end by 4 bases, with 8 bases between. DNA of the CDR3: TGTGCTAGTGCCAGACATTACGAGCAGTACTTC. Protein sequence: CASARHYEQYF.

The rearrangement joins TRBV6-2 or TRBV6-3 to TRBJ2-1; perhaps TRBD1 as D (7 bases). Trimming removed 3 bases at V and 2 bases at J, with 11 bases between. The CDR3 totals 15 residues. From germline, CDR1 is MNHEY and CDR2 SVGEGT. CDR3 amino acids: CASSYQGGPYNEQFF. The CDR3 nucleotides read TGTGCCAGCAGTTATCAGGGGGGCCCCTACAATGAGCAGTTCTTC.

The chain is built from TRBV30 and TRBJ1-1; a possible D gene is TRBD1 (5 bases). Germline values: CDR1 GTSNPN, CDR2 SVGIG (reference sequence). Trimming left V 1 base short and J 6 bases short, with 6 bases between. There are 11 residues in the CDR3. The CDR3 bases are TGTGCCTGGAGTGAAGGGGCTGAAGCTTTCTTT. Protein: CAWSEGAEAFF. Supplemented by reference TRBV30 and TRBJ1-1, the full variable domain reads SQTIHQWPATLVQPVGSPLSLECTVEGTSNPNLYWYRQAAGRGLQLLFYSVGIGQISSEVPQNLSASRPQDRQFILSSKKLLLSDSGFYLCAWSEGAEAFFGQGTRLTVV.

The chain is built from TRBV12-3 or TRBV12-4 and TRBJ1-2; no reliable D call. Deletions cut 3 bases from V and 8 bases from J, with 10 bases between. CDR3 length: 12 residues. The CDR3 sequence is CASSFRGGGYTF. The CDR3 coding sequence is TGTGCCAGCAGTTTCCGGGGTGGAGGCTACACCTTC.

The chain recombines TRBV11-3 with TRBJ2-5; 7 nucleotides match TRBD2. Germline V gives CDR1 SGHNT, CDR2 YENEEA. The CDR3 extends over 14 amino acids. V was clipped by 4 bases and J by 5 bases; unmatched bases: 7. The CDR3 reads CASSSGGGFETQYF. The DNA for the CDR3 is TGTGCCAGCAGCTCCGGGGGAGGGTTCGAGACCCAGTACTTC.

The rearrangement links TRBV6-5 to TRBJ1-5; possible D gene TRBD1, 6 bases. CDR3 length: 14 residues. Germline lookup yields CDR1 MNHEY and CDR2 SVGAGI. Trimming shortened V by 2 bases and J by 7 bases, and 12 bases separated the two germline ends. CDR3 in amino acids: CASSYQQGGQPQHF. The CDR3 DNA follows: TGTGCCAGCAGTTACCAACAGGGCGGGCAGCCCCAGCATTTT.

The chain links TRBV7-9 to TRBJ1-5, with D unresolved. The CDR3 has 12 amino acids. V dropped 9 bases and J dropped 10 bases, with 16 bases sitting between them. CDR1 and CDR2 from the germline V gene are SEHNR and FQNEAQ (reference sequence). CDR3 amino acids: CARPLAARPQHF. The CDR3, as DNA: TGTGCCAGACCTCTTGCGGCTAGACCCCAGCATTTT.

This chain uses TRBV2 with TRBJ2-2; unclear D gene. V shed 8 bases and J shed 6 bases, with 7 bases lying between them. Germline V CDR1 and CDR2: SNHLY, FYNNEI. CDR3 length: 11 residues. CDR3 coding DNA: TGTGCCAGCTTCTCTCCCGGGGAGCTGTTTTTT. Amino acids: CASFSPGELFF.

Notes on this clone: Other nucleotide sequences from this sample produce the same CDR3. CDR3 nucleotide sequence: TGCGCCAGCAGCCAAGGGGGGACAGCAGGAAACACCATATATTTT. Its protein product is CASSQGGTAGNTIYF. The chain joins TRBV4-1 to TRBJ1-3; the match to TRBD1 covers 7 bases. Trimming at V came to 1 base and at J to 4 bases, leaving 4 bases not matched to a gene. This CDR3 is 15 amino acids long. Germline values: CDR1 MGHRA, CDR2 YSYEKL.

The V call is TRBV27, the J call TRBJ1-2; 9 bases match TRBD1. The V and J ends lost 5 bases and 6 bases, in that order; junction bases with no gene match: 7. The CDR3 runs to 14 residues. The germline V gene has CDR1 MNHEY and CDR2 SMNVEV (reference sequence). This CDR3 reads CASSGGTGYNGYTF. The CDR3 nucleotides read TGTGCCAGCAGTGGTGGGACAGGGTATAATGGCTACACCTTC.

This clone was detected once. The rearrangement joins TRBV28 to TRBJ1-5; D unresolved. Trimming stripped 6 bases from V and 4 bases from J, with 13 bases between. The CDR3 length is 14 residues. The V gene's germline CDR1 is MDHEN and CDR2 SYDVKM. CDR3 DNA sequence: TGTGCCAGCAGCCCCCGGGTCCTAAATCAGCCCCAGCATTTT. Translated: CASSPRVLNQPQHF.